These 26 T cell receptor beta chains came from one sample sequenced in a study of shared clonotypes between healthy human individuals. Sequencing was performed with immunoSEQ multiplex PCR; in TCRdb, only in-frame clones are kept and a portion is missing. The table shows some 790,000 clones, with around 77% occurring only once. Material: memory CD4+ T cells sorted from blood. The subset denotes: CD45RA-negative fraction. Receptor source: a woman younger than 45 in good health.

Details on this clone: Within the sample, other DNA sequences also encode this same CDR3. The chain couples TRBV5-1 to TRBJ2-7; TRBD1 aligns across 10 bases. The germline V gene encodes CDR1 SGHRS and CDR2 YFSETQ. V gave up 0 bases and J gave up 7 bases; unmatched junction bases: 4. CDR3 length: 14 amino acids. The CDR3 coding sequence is TGCGCCAGCAGCTTGGGACAGGGGGCGGATGAGCAGTACTTC. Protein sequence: CASSLGQGADEQYF. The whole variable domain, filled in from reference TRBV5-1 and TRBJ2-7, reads KAGVTQTPRYLIKTRGQQVTLSCSPISGHRSVSWYQQTPGQGLQFLFEYFSETQRNKGNFPGRFSGRQFSNSRSEMNVSTLELGDSALYLCASSLGQGADEQYFGPGTRLTVT.

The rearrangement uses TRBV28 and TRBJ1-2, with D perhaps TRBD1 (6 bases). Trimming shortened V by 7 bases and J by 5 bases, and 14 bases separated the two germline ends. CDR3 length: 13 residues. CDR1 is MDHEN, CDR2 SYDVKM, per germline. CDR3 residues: CASTRTDRYGYTF. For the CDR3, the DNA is TGTGCCAGCACCCGGACAGATAGATATGGCTACACCTTC.

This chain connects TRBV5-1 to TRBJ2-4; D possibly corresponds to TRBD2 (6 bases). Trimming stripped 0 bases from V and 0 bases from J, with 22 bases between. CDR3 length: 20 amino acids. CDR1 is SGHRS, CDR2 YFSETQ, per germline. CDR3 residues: CASSLDVFVTGELAKNIQYF. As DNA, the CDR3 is TGCGCCAGCAGCTTGGATGTCTTTGTGACGGGGGAGCTAGCCAAAAACATTCAGTACTTC.

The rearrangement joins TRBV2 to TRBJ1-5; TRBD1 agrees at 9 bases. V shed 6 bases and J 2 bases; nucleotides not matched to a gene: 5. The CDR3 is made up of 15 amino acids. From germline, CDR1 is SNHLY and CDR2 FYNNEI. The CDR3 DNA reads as TGTGCCAGCAGGGGACAGGGTGTTGGCAATCAGCCCCAGCATTTT. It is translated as CASRGQGVGNQPQHF.

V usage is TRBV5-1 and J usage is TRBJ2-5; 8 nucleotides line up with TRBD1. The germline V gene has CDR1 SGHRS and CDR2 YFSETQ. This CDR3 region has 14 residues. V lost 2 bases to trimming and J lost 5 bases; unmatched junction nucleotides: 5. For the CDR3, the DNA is TGCGCCAGCAGCTTTACGGCAGGGGGCGAGACCCAGTACTTC. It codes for CASSFTAGGETQYF.

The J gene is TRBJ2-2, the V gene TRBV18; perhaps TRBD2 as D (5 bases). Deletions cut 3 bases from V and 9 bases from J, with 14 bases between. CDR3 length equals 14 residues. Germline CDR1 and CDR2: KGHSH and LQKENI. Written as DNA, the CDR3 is TGTGCCAGCTCACCGGTCAGCGGAGCCAGGGAGCTGTTTTTT. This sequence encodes CASSPVSGARELFF.

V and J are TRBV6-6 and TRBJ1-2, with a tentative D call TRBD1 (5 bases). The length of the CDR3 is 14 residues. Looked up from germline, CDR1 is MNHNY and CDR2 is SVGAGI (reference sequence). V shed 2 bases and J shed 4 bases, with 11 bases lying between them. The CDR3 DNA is TGTGCCAGCAGTTACCGGGACGGAAGCTATGGCTACACCTTC. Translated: CASSYRDGSYGYTF.

The CDR3 spells CASSPLNNEQFF. CDR3 bases: TGTGCCAGCAGCCCCCTCAACAATGAGCAGTTCTTC. The chain has TRBV5-6 and TRBJ2-1; D not resolved. The CDR3 has 12 residues. Trimming removed 4 bases from V and 5 bases from J, with 7 bases in between. The V gene's germline CDR1 is SGHDT and CDR2 YYEEEE.

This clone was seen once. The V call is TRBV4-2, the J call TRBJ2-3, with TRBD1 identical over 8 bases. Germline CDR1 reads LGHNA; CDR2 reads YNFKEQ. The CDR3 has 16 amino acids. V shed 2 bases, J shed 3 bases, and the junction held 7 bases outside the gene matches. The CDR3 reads CASSQPQGARTDTQYF. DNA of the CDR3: TGTGCCAGCAGCCAACCCCAGGGGGCTCGAACAGATACGCAGTATTTT.

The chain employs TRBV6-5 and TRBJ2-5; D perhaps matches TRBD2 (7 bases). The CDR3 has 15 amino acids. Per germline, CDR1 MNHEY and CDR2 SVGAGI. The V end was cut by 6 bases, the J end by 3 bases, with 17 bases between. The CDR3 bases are TGTGCCAGCAGGGGGGGGGCGGCAGCGGAAGAGACCCAGTACTTC. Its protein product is CASRGGAAAEETQYF.

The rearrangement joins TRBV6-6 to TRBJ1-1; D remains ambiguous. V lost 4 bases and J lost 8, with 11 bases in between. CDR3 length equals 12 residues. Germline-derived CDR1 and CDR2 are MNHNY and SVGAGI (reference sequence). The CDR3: CASSSTVQEAFF. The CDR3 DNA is TGTGCCAGCAGTTCTACAGTCCAAGAAGCTTTCTTT.

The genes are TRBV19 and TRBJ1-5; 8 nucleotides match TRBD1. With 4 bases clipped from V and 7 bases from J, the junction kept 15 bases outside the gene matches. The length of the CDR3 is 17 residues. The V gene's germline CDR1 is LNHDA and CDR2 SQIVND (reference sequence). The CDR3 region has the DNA TGTGCCAGTAGTAAACCACAGGGGCAGGGGGCGGGACAGCCCCAGCATTTT. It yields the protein CASSKPQGQGAGQPQHF.

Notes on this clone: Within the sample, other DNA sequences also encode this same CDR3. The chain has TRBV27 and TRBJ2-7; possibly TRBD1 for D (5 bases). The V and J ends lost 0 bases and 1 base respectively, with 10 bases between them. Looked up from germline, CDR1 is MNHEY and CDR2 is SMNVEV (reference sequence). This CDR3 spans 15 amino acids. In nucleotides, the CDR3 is TGTGCCAGCAGTTTATCGCTCCAGGGATCCTACGAGCAGTACTTC. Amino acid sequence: CASSLSLQGSYEQYF.

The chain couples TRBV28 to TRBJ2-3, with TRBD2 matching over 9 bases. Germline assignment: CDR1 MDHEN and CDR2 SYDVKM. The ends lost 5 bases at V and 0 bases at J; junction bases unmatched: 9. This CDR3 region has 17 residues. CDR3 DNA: TGTGCCAGCAGTCCCTTTAATAGCGGGGGTAGCACAGATACGCAGTATTTT. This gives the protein CASSPFNSGGSTDTQYF.

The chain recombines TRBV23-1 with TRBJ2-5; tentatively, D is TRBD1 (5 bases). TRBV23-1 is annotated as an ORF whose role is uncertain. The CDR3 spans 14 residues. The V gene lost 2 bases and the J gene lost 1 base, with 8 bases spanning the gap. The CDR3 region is CASSQRGGQETQYF. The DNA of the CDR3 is TGCGCCAGCAGTCAAAGGGGCGGCCAAGAGACCCAGTACTTC.

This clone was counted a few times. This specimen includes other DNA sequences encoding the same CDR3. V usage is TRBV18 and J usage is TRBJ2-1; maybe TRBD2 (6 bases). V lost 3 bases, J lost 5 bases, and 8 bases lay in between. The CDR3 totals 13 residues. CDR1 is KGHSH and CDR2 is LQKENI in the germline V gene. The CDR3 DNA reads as TGTGCCAGCTCACCGGGACTTAACAATGAGCAGTTCTTC. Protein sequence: CASSPGLNNEQFF. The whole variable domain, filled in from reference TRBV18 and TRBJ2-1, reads NAGVMQNPRHLVRRRGQEARLRCSPMKGHSHVYWYRQLPEEGLKFMVYLQKENIIDESGMPKERFSAEFPKEGPSILRIQQVVRGDSAAYFCASSPGLNNEQFFGPGTRLTVL.

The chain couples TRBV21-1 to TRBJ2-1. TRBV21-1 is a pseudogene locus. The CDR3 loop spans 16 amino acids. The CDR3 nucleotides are TGTGCCAGCAGCAAAGAAGAGGAGGGGGATTACAATGAGCAGTTCTTC. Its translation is CASSKEEEGDYNEQFF.

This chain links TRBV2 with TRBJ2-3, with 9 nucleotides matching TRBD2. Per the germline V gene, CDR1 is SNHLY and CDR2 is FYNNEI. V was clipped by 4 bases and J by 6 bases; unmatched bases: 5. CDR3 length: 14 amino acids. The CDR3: CASSGVAGDDTQYF. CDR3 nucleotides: TGTGCCAGCAGTGGAGTAGCGGGAGACGATACGCAGTATTTT.

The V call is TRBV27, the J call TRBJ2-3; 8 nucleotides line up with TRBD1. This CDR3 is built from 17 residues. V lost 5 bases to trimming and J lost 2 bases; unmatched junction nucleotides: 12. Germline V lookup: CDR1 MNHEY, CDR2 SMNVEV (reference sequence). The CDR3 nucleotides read TGTGCCAGCAGTCATAAAAGGACAGGGCACGACACAGATACGCAGTATTTT. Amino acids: CASSHKRTGHDTDTQYF.

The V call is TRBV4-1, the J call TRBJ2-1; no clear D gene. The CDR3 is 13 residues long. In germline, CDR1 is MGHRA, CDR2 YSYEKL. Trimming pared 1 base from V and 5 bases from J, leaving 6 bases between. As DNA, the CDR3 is TGCGCCAGCAGCCAAGGATATGACAATGAGCAGTTCTTC. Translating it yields CASSQGYDNEQFF.

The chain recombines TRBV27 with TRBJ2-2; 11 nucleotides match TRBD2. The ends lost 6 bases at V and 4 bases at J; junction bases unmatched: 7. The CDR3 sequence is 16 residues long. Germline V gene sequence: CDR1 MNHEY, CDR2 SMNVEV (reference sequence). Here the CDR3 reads CASSLRLAGRTGELFF. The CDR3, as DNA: TGTGCCAGCAGCTTAAGACTAGCGGGACGCACCGGGGAGCTGTTTTTT.

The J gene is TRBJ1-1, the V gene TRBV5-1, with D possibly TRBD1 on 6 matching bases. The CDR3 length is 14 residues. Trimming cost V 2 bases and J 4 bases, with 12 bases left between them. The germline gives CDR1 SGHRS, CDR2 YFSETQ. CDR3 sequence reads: CASSLGWGATEAFF. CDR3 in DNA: TGCGCCAGCAGCTTAGGGTGGGGGGCCACTGAAGCTTTCTTT.

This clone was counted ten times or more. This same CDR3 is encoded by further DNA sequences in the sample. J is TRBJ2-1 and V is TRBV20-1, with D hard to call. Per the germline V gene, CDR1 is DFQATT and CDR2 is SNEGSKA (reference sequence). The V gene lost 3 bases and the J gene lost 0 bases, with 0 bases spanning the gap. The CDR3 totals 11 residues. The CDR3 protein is CSASSYNEQFF. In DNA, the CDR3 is TGCAGTGCTAGCTCCTACAATGAGCAGTTCTTC.

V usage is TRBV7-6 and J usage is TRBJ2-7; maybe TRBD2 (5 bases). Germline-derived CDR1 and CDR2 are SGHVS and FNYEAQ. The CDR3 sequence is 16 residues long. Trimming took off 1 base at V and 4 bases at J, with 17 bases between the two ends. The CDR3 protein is CASSLGVRGPQYEQYF. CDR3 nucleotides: TGTGCCAGCAGCTTAGGAGTCAGAGGGCCCCAATACGAGCAGTACTTC.

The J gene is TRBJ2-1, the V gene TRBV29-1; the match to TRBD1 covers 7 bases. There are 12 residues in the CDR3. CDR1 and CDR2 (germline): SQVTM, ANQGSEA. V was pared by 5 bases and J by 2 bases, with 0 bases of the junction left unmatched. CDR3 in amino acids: CSVRGPYNEQFF. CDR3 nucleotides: TGCAGCGTTAGGGGGCCCTACAATGAGCAGTTCTTC.

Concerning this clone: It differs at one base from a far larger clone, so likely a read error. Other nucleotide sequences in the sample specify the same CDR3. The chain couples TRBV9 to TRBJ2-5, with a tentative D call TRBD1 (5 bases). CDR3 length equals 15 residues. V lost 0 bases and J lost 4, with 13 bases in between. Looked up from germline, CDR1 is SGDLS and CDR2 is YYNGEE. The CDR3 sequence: CASSVAWGQGETQYF. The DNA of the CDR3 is TGTGCCAGCAGCGTAGCTTGGGGCCAGGGAGAGACCCAGTACTTC.